The sample holds many counts of the clone carrying this TCR beta chain. From 2 million PBMCs stored at -80 C, the unsorted libraries were generated. The data stem from a study of neurological immune-mediated disorders. Each CDR3 protein is one row after TCRdb ran MiXCR on the 5' RACE reads. In the table there are more than 75,000 distinct CDR3 sequences, 4% to 6% of which are singletons. CDR1 is WSHSY and CDR2 is SAAADI in the germline V gene. The trim removed 8 bases at V and 3 bases at J, leaving 6 bases unmatched. CDR3 length equals 13 residues. The chain links TRBV10-2 to TRBJ1-2, with TRBD1 matching over 7 bases. The sequenced sample consisted of PBMCs. The source is a woman between 25 and 40 years old with multiple sclerosis. DNA of the CDR3: TGCGCCAGCGTGAGACAGGGCGACTATGGCTACACCTTC. Translated: CASVRQGDYGYTF.